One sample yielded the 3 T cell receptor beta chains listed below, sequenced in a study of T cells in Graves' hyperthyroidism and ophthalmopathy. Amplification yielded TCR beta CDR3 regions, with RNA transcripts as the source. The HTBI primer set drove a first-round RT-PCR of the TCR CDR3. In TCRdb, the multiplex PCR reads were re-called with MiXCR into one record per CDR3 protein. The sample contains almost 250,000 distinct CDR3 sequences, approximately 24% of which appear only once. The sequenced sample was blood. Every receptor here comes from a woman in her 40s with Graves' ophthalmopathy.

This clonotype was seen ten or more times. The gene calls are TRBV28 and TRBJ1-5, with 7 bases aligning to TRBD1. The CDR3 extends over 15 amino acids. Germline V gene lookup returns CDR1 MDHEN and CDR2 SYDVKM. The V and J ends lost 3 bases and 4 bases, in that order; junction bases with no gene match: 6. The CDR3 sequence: CASSLGGTVNQPQHF. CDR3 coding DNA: TGTGCCAGCAGTTTGGGGGGGACAGTTAATCAGCCCCAGCATTTT.

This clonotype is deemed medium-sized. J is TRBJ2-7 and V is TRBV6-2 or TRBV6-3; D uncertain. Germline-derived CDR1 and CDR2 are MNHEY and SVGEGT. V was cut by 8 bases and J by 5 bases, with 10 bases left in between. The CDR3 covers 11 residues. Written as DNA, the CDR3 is TGTGCCAGCTCCCCGGGTGACGAGCAGTACTTC. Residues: CASSPGDEQYF.

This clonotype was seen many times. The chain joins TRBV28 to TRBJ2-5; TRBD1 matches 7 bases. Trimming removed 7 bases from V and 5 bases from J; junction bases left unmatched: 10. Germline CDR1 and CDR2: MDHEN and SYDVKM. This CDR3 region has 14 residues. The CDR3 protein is CASTTDRVKETQYF. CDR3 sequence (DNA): TGTGCCAGCACCACCGACAGGGTGAAGGAGACCCAGTACTTC.